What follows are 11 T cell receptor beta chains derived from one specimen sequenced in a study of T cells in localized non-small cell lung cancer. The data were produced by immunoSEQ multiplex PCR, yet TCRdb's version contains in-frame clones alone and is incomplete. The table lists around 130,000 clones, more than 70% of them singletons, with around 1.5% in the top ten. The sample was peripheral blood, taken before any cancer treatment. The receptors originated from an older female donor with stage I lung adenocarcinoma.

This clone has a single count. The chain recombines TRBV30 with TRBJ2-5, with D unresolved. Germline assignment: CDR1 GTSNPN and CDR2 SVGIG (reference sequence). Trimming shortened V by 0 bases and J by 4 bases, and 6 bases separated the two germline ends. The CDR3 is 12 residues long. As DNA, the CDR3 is TGTGCCTGGAGTGTACAAGGAGAGACCCAGTACTTC. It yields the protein CAWSVQGETQYF.

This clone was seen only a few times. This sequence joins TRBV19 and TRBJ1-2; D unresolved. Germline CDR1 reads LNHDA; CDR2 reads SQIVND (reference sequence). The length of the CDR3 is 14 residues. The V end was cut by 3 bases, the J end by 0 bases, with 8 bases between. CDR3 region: CASSIDKTNYGYTF. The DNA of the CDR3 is TGTGCCAGTAGTATCGACAAGACTAACTATGGCTACACCTTC. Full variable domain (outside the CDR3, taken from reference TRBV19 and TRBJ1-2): DGGITQSPKYLFRKEGQNVTLSCEQNLNHDAMYWYRQDPGQGLRLIYYSQIVNDFQKGDIAEGYSVSREKKESFPLTVTSAQKNPTAFYLCASSIDKTNYGYTFGSGTRLTVV.

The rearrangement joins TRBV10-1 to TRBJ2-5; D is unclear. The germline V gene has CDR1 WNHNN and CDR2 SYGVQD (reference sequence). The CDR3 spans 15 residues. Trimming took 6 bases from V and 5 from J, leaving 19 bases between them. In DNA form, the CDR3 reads TGCGCCAGCAGACCGCCGAGTACCCTGGTGGAGACCCAGTACTTC. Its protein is CASRPPSTLVETQYF.

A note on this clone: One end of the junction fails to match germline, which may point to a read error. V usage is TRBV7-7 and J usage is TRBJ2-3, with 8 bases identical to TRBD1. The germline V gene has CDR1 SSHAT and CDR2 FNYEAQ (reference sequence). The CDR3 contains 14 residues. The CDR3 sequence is CASSPTGGTDTQYF. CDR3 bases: TGTGCTAGCAGCCCAACAGGGGGGACAGATACGCAGTATTTT.

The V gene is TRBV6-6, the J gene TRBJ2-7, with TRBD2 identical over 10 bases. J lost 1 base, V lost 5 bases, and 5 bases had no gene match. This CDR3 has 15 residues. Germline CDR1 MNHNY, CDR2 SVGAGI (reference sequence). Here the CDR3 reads CASSRRTSGSYEQYF. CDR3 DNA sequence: TGTGCCAGCAGTCGCCGGACTAGCGGTTCCTACGAGCAGTACTTC.

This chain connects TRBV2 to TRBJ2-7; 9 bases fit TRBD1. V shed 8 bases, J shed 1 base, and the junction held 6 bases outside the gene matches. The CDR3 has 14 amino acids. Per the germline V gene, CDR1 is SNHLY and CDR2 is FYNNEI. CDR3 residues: CASEGQGESYEQYF. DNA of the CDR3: TGTGCCAGCGAGGGACAGGGTGAGTCCTACGAGCAGTACTTC.

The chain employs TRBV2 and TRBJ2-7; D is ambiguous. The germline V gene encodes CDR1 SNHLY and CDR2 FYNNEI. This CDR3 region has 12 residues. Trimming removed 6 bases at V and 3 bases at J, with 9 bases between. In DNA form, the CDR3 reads TGTGCCAGCAGGTTATCCGACTACGAGCAGTACTTC. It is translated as CASRLSDYEQYF.

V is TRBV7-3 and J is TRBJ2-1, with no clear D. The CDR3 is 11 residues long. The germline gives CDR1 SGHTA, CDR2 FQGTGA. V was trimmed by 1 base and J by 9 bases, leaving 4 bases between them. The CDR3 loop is CASSLRSEQFF. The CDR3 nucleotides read TGTGCCAGCAGCTTAAGGTCTGAGCAGTTCTTC.

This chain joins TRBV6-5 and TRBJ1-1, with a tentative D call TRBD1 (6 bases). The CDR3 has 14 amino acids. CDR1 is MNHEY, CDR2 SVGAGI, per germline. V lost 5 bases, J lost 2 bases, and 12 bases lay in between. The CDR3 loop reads CASSPGTLNTEAFF. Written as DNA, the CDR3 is TGTGCCAGCAGTCCGGGGACACTCAACACTGAAGCTTTCTTT.

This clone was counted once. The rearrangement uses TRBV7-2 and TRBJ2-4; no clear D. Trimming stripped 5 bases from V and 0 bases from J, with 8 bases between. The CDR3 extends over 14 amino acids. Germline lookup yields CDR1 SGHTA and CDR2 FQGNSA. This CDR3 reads CASSPILAKNIQYF. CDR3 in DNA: TGTGCCAGCAGCCCTATTCTAGCCAAAAACATTCAGTACTTC.

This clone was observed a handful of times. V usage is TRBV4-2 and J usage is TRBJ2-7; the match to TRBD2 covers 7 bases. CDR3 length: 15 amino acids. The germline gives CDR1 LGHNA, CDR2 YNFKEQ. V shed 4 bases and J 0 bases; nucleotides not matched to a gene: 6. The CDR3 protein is CASSRTSESSYEQYF. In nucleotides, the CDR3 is TGTGCCAGCAGCCGAACTAGCGAGAGCTCCTACGAGCAGTACTTC.